The rows below give T cell receptor beta chains drawn from one sample of a study of follicular helper T cells after annual influenza vaccination. Only in-frame clones appear in the TCRdb table, and some are missing; sequencing was by immunoSEQ multiplex PCR. The table has just over 7,000 clones, around four fifths seen once. Sequenced here: CXCR5+ CD38- circulating T follicular helper cells from blood, sampled 7 days after influenza vaccination. These receptors originate from an adult who received the influenza vaccine. Each CDR3 is given with its conserved first and last residue. The D gene is left open where the match is weak. The size of a clone is reported for some rows only, either as once, few or many, or as a class for expanded clones.

v_call: TRBV27; j_call: TRBJ2-7; d_call: -; clone_size: few; cdr3_nt: TGTGCCAGCAGTACGAACAGGGTTCACGAGCAGTACTTC; cdr3_aa: CASSTNRVHEQYF
v_call: TRBV30; j_call: TRBJ2-1; d_call: TRBD2; clone_size: -; cdr3_nt: TGTGCCTGGAGTGTAGCGGGAGGGACCTTGAATGAGCAGTTCTTC; cdr3_aa: CAWSVAGGTLNEQFF
v_call: TRBV6-6; j_call: TRBJ2-7; d_call: -; clone_size: -; cdr3_nt: TGTGCCAGCAGTTACTCGGCCGTCTACGAGCAGTACTTC; cdr3_aa: CASSYSAVYEQYF
v_call: TRBV29-1; j_call: TRBJ1-2; d_call: -; clone_size: few; cdr3_nt: TGCAGCGTACGGACAGAGAACTATGGCTACACCTTC; cdr3_aa: CSVRTENYGYTF
v_call: TRBV19; j_call: TRBJ2-5; d_call: -; clone_size: -; cdr3_nt: TGTGCCAGTAGTATCAATAGGCCTAGGGGCGGAGAGACCCAGTACTTC; cdr3_aa: CASSINRPRGGETQYF
v_call: TRBV6-5; j_call: TRBJ2-2; d_call: TRBD2; clone_size: -; cdr3_nt: TGTGCCAGCCTACTAGCGGCATATACCGGGGAGCTGTTTTTT; cdr3_aa: CASLLAAYTGELFF
v_call: TRBV7-3; j_call: TRBJ1-5; d_call: -; clone_size: -; cdr3_nt: TGTGCCAGCAGCAAATCAGGGGATGAGCCCCAGCATTTT; cdr3_aa: CASSKSGDEPQHF
v_call: TRBV5-1; j_call: TRBJ2-5; d_call: -; clone_size: -; cdr3_nt: TGCGCCAGCAGCCGCTCCTTCCAAGAGACCCAGTACTTC; cdr3_aa: CASSRSFQETQYF
v_call: TRBV6-1; j_call: TRBJ2-7; d_call: -; clone_size: -; cdr3_nt: TGTGCCAGCAGTGAAGTTGCCAGCCTTCAGTACTTC; cdr3_aa: CASSEVASLQYF
v_call: TRBV10-3; j_call: TRBJ2-3; d_call: -; clone_size: -; cdr3_nt: TGTGCCATCAGTCCTCAAACGACCACAGATACGCAGTATTTT; cdr3_aa: CAISPQTTTDTQYF
v_call: TRBV27; j_call: TRBJ2-7; d_call: TRBD1; clone_size: -; cdr3_nt: TGTGCCAGCAGTTTCCAGGGGGCACCCGAGCAGTACTTC; cdr3_aa: CASSFQGAPEQYF
v_call: TRBV11-2; j_call: TRBJ2-7; d_call: -; clone_size: -; cdr3_nt: TGTGCCAGCAGCTTAGATAAGTGGCAGCACTACGCCGAGCAGTACTTC; cdr3_aa: CASSLDKWQHYAEQYF
v_call: TRBV19; j_call: TRBJ2-1; d_call: -; clone_size: once; cdr3_nt: TGTGCCAGTAGTATAGAAGGCACTAGTCGGGACAATGAGCAGTTCTTC; cdr3_aa: CASSIEGTSRDNEQFF
v_call: TRBV10-1; j_call: TRBJ1-5; d_call: -; clone_size: large; cdr3_nt: TGCGCCAGCAGTGAAGCGGGCTCCTGGCAGCCCCAGCATTTT; cdr3_aa: CASSEAGSWQPQHF
v_call: TRBV10-3; j_call: TRBJ2-2; d_call: -; clone_size: -; cdr3_nt: TGTGCCATCACACGGGAGAGGGGCACCGGGGAGCTGTTTTTT; cdr3_aa: CAITRERGTGELFF
v_call: TRBV7-8; j_call: TRBJ2-3; d_call: -; clone_size: -; cdr3_nt: TGTGCCAGCAGCTTAGTAGGGGGAGGGCCGACAGATACGCAGTATTTT; cdr3_aa: CASSLVGGGPTDTQYF
v_call: TRBV29-1; j_call: TRBJ1-2; d_call: TRBD1; clone_size: once; cdr3_nt: TGCAGCGTTTCCTTCTGGGAGGGGGCAGGAGGCTACACCTTC; cdr3_aa: CSVSFWEGAGGYTF
v_call: TRBV27; j_call: TRBJ1-1; d_call: -; clone_size: few; cdr3_nt: TGTGCCAGCAGTTTTTGGGGGGCCAATAGTGAAGCTTTCTTT; cdr3_aa: CASSFWGANSEAFF
v_call: TRBV28; j_call: TRBJ2-2; d_call: -; clone_size: -; cdr3_nt: TGTGCCAGCAGTTTATGGCAGGGTTCCGGGGAGCTGTTTTTT; cdr3_aa: CASSLWQGSGELFF
v_call: TRBV18; j_call: TRBJ1-1; d_call: TRBD1; clone_size: few; cdr3_nt: TGTGCCAGCTCACTACAACAGGGGGACACTGAAGCTTTCTTT; cdr3_aa: CASSLQQGDTEAFF
v_call: TRBV28; j_call: TRBJ1-2; d_call: -; clone_size: -; cdr3_nt: TGTGCCAGCAGTCGAGGGGGGCTTGGAGGCTACACCTTC; cdr3_aa: CASSRGGLGGYTF
v_call: TRBV2; j_call: TRBJ1-1; d_call: -; clone_size: -; cdr3_nt: TGTGCCAGCAGATTTTTCTCCCTTCAGAACACTGAAGCTTTCTTT; cdr3_aa: CASRFFSLQNTEAFF
v_call: TRBV5-1; j_call: TRBJ2-3; d_call: TRBD2; clone_size: once; cdr3_nt: TGCGCCAGCAGCTATTTAGCGGGAGGAATCACAGATACGCAGTATTTT; cdr3_aa: CASSYLAGGITDTQYF
v_call: TRBV7-9; j_call: TRBJ2-2; d_call: TRBD1; clone_size: -; cdr3_nt: TGTGCCAGCAGCGCAGGAAGGGGACAGGGCTCGAACACCGGGGAGCTGTTTTTT; cdr3_aa: CASSAGRGQGSNTGELFF
v_call: TRBV11-3; j_call: TRBJ2-3; d_call: TRBD2; clone_size: -; cdr3_nt: TGTGCCAGCAGCTTGGGGACGGGAGGCACGCAGTATTTT; cdr3_aa: CASSLGTGGTQYF
v_call: TRBV9; j_call: TRBJ2-7; d_call: TRBD2; clone_size: -; cdr3_nt: TGTGCCAGCAGCGTAGAAGGGACTAGCGGGAGGGAGCAGTACTTC; cdr3_aa: CASSVEGTSGREQYF
v_call: TRBV28; j_call: TRBJ1-5; d_call: -; clone_size: -; cdr3_nt: TGTGCCAGCAAAGGGGGGCGAAGCAATCAGCCCCAGCATTTT; cdr3_aa: CASKGGRSNQPQHF
v_call: TRBV30; j_call: TRBJ2-1; d_call: -; clone_size: once; cdr3_nt: TGTGCCTGGAGTGTAAGGCATGAGCAGTTCTTC; cdr3_aa: CAWSVRHEQFF
v_call: TRBV5-1; j_call: TRBJ2-3; d_call: -; clone_size: -; cdr3_nt: TGCGCCAGCAGCTTACCCGGAATTGATACGCAGTATTTT; cdr3_aa: CASSLPGIDTQYF
v_call: TRBV4-2; j_call: TRBJ1-5; d_call: -; clone_size: -; cdr3_nt: TGTGCCAGCAGCCAAGAAGGTCCGTGGCAGCCCCAGCATTTT; cdr3_aa: CASSQEGPWQPQHF
v_call: TRBV5-1; j_call: TRBJ2-3; d_call: -; clone_size: -; cdr3_nt: TGCGCCAGCAGCCCGGAGCCGACCACAGATACGCAGTATTTT; cdr3_aa: CASSPEPTTDTQYF